This T cell receptor (beta chain) appears in the sequencing data of a study of blood T cells in healthy people across ages. Per sample, a minimum of 6 million PBMCs were isolated. Sample-barcoded 5' priming and a J-beta primer mix drove a second PCR of 7 to 11 cycles. TCRdb reprocessed the 5' RACE reads via MiXCR and lists one record per CDR3 protein. The sample has 600,000 to 650,000 distinct CDR3 sequences, roughly 58% seen once. Losses at the gene ends were 5 bases for V and 6 bases for J; bases not matched to a gene: 12. CDR3 size: 14 residues. Germline CDR1 reads DFQATT; CDR2 reads SNEGSKA (reference sequence). Points from the study as a whole: Per million T cells, TCR beta diversity dropped roughly linearly as age increased. Considered underestimates were the diversity estimates obtained from one million T cells. Percentage of naive T cells showed a strong correlation with TCR beta diversity.

Only a few counts were recorded for this clonotype. What it binds is unknown. What was sequenced was blood. The clonotype was recovered from a man aged 55 to 70 in good health. This chain joins TRBV20-1 and TRBJ1-2, with 7 bases that match TRBD1. The CDR3 protein is CSAQLQGSGHGYTF. In DNA form, the CDR3 reads TGCAGTGCTCAATTACAGGGGAGCGGGCATGGCTACACCTTC.